The rows below give T cell receptor beta chains drawn from one sample of a study of T-cell memory formation after mild COVID-19. TCRdb ran MiXCR on the 5' RACE reads and lists one entry per CDR3 protein. The repertoire holds a few hundred thousand distinct CDR3 sequences, with approximately 14% as singletons. Input material: PBMCs or a T cell subset sorted from them (not recorded which). The receptors derive from a man aged 18 to 35 who had mild COVID-19 (a few samples of this study predate the infection). Cell type and time point are not known. Both conserved end residues are part of each CDR3. The order of the fields is J gene, V gene, clone size, D gene, CDR3 protein, CDR3 DNA. A D gene is named only where the DNA matches it firmly. Clone size is shown for a subset of rows, as once, few, many or a class of expanded clone.

TRBJ2-3 | TRBV3-1 | many | NA | CASSQRDFSDTQYF | TGTGCCAGCAGCCAACGGGACTTCTCAGATACGCAGTATTTT
TRBJ2-2 | TRBV20-1 | few | TRBD1 | CSAREGTGTGELFF | TGCAGTGCTAGAGAGGGGACAGGTACCGGGGAGCTGTTTTTT
TRBJ2-1 | TRBV9 | many | NA | CASSANRGNEQFF | TGTGCCAGCAGCGCTAACCGGGGGAATGAGCAGTTCTTC
TRBJ1-5 | TRBV27 | many | NA | CASSTSLNQPQHF | TGTGCCAGCAGTACGTCTCTGAATCAGCCCCAGCATTTT
TRBJ2-7 | TRBV20-1 | many | NA | CSARAVAGATYEQYF | TGCAGTGCTAGAGCCGTCGCGGGGGCAACCTACGAGCAGTACTTC
TRBJ2-7 | TRBV29-1 | few | NA | CSAGPDDGEQYF | TGCAGCGCGGGACCAGACGACGGTGAGCAGTACTTC
TRBJ2-4 | TRBV10-3 | few | NA | CAISEGLENIQYF | TGTGCCATCAGTGAGGGGTTGGAAAACATTCAGTACTTC
TRBJ2-3 | TRBV7-9 | NA | NA | CASSSPTRVEGDTQYF | TGTGCCAGCAGCTCCCCGACGAGGGTGGAAGGGGATACGCAGTATTTT
TRBJ2-2 | TRBV20-1 | NA | NA | CSARGMTSTGELFF | TGCAGTGCTAGGGGCATGACGAGCACCGGGGAGCTGTTTTTT
TRBJ1-1 | TRBV24-1 | NA | TRBD1 | CATPGQFGTEAFF | TGTGCCACCCCGGGACAGTTCGGCACTGAAGCTTTCTTT
TRBJ2-1 | TRBV7-7 | many | TRBD2 | CASSTGTSGRTEQFF | TGTGCTAGCAGCACTGGGACTAGCGGACGCACTGAGCAGTTCTTC
TRBJ1-2 | TRBV29-1 | few | NA | CSVATGLNYGYTF | TGCAGCGTTGCTACAGGTCTTAACTATGGCTACACCTTC
TRBJ2-7 | TRBV20-1 | few | NA | CSARGGGYEQYF | TGCAGTGCTAGAGGGGGCGGGTACGAGCAGTACTTC
TRBJ1-2 | TRBV6-6 | many | NA | CASSYSPGGGYGYTF | TGTGCCAGCAGTTACTCCCCCGGGGGAGGCTATGGCTACACCTTC
TRBJ1-5 | TRBV5-6 | NA | NA | CASSLWAGQPQHF | TGTGCCAGCAGCTTGTGGGCAGGCCAGCCCCAGCATTTT
TRBJ1-2 | TRBV7-6 | few | NA | CASSSGGLYGYTF | TGTGCCAGCAGCTCGGGCGGTTTATATGGCTACACCTTC
TRBJ1-1 | TRBV3-1 | many | NA | CASSQGGGTEAFF | TGTGCCAGCAGCCAAGGGGGGGGCACTGAAGCTTTCTTT
TRBJ2-3 | TRBV27 | NA | NA | CASSPGRLSTDTQYF | TGTGCCAGCAGCCCGGGACGCTTAAGCACAGATACGCAGTATTTT
TRBJ2-5 | TRBV5-1 | NA | NA | CASSHADRSLETQYF | TGCGCCAGCAGCCACGCCGACAGGAGCCTAGAGACCCAGTACTTC
TRBJ1-2 | TRBV14 | NA | TRBD1 | CASSQGWTGVKGYTF | TGTGCCAGCAGCCAAGGATGGACAGGGGTTAAAGGCTACACCTTC
TRBJ1-2 | TRBV20-1 | NA | NA | CSASETSRYGYTF | TGCAGTGCTAGCGAGACTAGTCGCTATGGCTACACCTTC
TRBJ2-5 | TRBV4-1 | NA | TRBD2 | CASSPSGGPAGETQYF | TGCGCCAGCAGCCCCTCGGGGGGGCCTGCGGGAGAGACCCAGTACTTC
TRBJ2-1 | TRBV18 | NA | NA | CASSPRRVSYNEQFF | TGTGCCAGCTCACCAAGGAGGGTCTCCTACAATGAGCAGTTCTTC
TRBJ2-5 | TRBV6-6 | NA | TRBD1 | CASTDRPLQGQYF | TGTGCCAGCACGGACAGGCCCCTTCAGGGCCAGTACTTC
TRBJ1-1 | TRBV7-9 | once | NA | CASSLGRAGEAFF | TGTGCCAGCAGCTTAGGAAGAGCGGGTGAAGCTTTCTTT
TRBJ2-5 | TRBV18 | NA | NA | CASSPPLSGETETQYF | TGTGCCAGCTCACCCCCACTAAGTGGGGAGACGGAGACCCAGTACTTC
TRBJ2-6 | TRBV4-3 | NA | TRBD1 | CASSHSGTGDNVLTF | TGCGCCAGCAGCCATTCCGGGACAGGGGACAACGTCCTGACTTTC
TRBJ1-6 | TRBV19 | few | NA | CASQDGSRFPLHF | TGTGCCAGCCAGGACGGTAGTCGGTTCCCCCTCCACTTT
TRBJ2-3 | TRBV10-3 | many | TRBD1 | CAINPTGNPTDTQYF | TGTGCCATAAACCCGACAGGGAACCCCACAGATACGCAGTATTTT
TRBJ1-2 | TRBV7-2 | NA | NA | CASSLDAGFGYGYTF | TGTGCCAGCAGCTTAGATGCGGGATTCGGCTATGGCTACACCTTC
TRBJ1-2 | TRBV5-1 | few | NA | CASSLEGWDGYTF | TGCGCCAGCAGCTTGGAGGGGTGGGACGGCTACACCTTC
TRBJ2-3 | TRBV10-3 | NA | TRBD2 | CAISLTSGVSTDTQYF | TGTGCCATCTCTCTCACTAGCGGGGTTAGCACAGATACGCAGTATTTT
TRBJ2-4 | TRBV6-2/TRBV6-3 | NA | NA | CASSGQPVSIQYF | TGTGCCAGCAGTGGACAGCCGGTTTCGATTCAGTACTTC
TRBJ1-1 | TRBV6-2/TRBV6-3 | few | NA | CASSYATGVTEAFF | TGTGCCAGCAGTTACGCCACAGGCGTCACTGAAGCTTTCTTT
TRBJ2-3 | TRBV7-8 | few | NA | CASRKLPGSTDTQYF | TGTGCCAGCAGAAAACTCCCGGGGAGCACAGATACGCAGTATTTT
TRBJ2-1 | TRBV15 | NA | NA | CATSLRGVEQFF | TGTGCCACCAGCCTGAGGGGTGTTGAGCAGTTCTTC
TRBJ1-1 | TRBV11-2 | NA | NA | CASSLDTMNTEAFF | TGTGCCAGCAGCTTAGATACGATGAACACTGAAGCTTTCTTT
TRBJ2-5 | TRBV5-1 | few | NA | CASSDGRTESTQYF | TGCGCCAGCAGCGACGGACGGACAGAATCCACCCAGTACTTC
TRBJ1-5 | TRBV10-3 | NA | TRBD1 | CAIKQGLGSNQPQHF | TGTGCCATCAAACAGGGGTTAGGAAGCAATCAGCCCCAGCATTTT
TRBJ2-1 | TRBV28 | many | NA | CASTSKVGTRYNEQFF | TGTGCCAGCACCTCGAAGGTGGGGACAAGATACAATGAGCAGTTCTTC
TRBJ2-3 | TRBV5-4 | NA | TRBD2 | CASSRGAGGPGYTDTQYF | TGTGCCAGCAGCCGAGGGGCGGGGGGACCGGGATACACAGATACGCAGTATTTT
TRBJ2-3 | TRBV5-4 | few | TRBD1 | CASSPKPGQGRDTQYF | TGTGCCAGCAGCCCGAAACCAGGACAGGGTAGAGATACGCAGTATTTT
TRBJ2-5 | TRBV6-5 | many | NA | CASSYSILGETQYF | TGTGCCAGCAGTTACTCGATCCTAGGAGAGACCCAGTACTTC
TRBJ2-3 | TRBV25-1 | NA | NA | CASSPITGGVTDTQYF | TGTGCCAGCAGCCCGATTACAGGGGGGGTAACAGATACGCAGTATTTT
TRBJ2-3 | TRBV7-9 | NA | NA | CASEGADDTQYF | TGTGCCAGCGAAGGGGCGGATGATACGCAGTATTTT
TRBJ1-1 | TRBV4-1 | NA | TRBD1 | CASSLGGQAGPEAFF | TGCGCCAGCAGTTTAGGGGGACAGGCTGGCCCTGAAGCTTTCTTT
TRBJ1-4 | TRBV12-3/TRBV12-4 | NA | TRBD1 | CASSPVAGGDPRREKLFF | TGTGCCAGCAGTCCCGTAGCAGGGGGAGATCCTCGACGTGAAAAACTGTTTTTT
TRBJ2-3 | TRBV7-9 | NA | TRBD1 | CASSRRTGADTQYF | TGTGCCAGCAGCCGCCGGACAGGGGCAGATACGCAGTATTTT
TRBJ2-5 | TRBV12-3/TRBV12-4 | many | TRBD2 | CASTLGAGEGTQYF | TGTGCCAGCACCCTTGGGGCGGGGGAGGGGACCCAGTACTTC
TRBJ2-5 | TRBV20-1 | few | TRBD2 | CSARRLAGGLDGETQYF | TGCAGTGCTCGCAGACTAGCGGGGGGATTGGACGGAGAGACCCAGTACTTC
TRBJ2-1 | TRBV24-1 | NA | NA | CATSVGEIYNEQFF | TGTGCCACCAGTGTAGGGGAGATTTACAATGAGCAGTTCTTC
TRBJ1-1 | TRBV4-1 | many | TRBD1 | CASSPRQGVRTTEMNTEAFF | TGCGCCAGCAGCCCACGGCAGGGGGTACGTACCACGGAAATGAACACTGAAGCTTTCTTT
TRBJ2-1 | TRBV5-5 | few | TRBD2 | CASVRSGGSNEQFF | TGTGCCAGCGTGCGTAGCGGGGGATCCAATGAGCAGTTCTTC
TRBJ1-1 | TRBV6-2/TRBV6-3 | many | NA | CASSYSGGRSPFF | TGTGCCAGCAGTTACTCCGGGGGGCGAAGTCCTTTCTTT
TRBJ2-3 | TRBV6-5 | NA | NA | CASSPTSRRGDTQYF | TGTGCCAGCAGCCCTACTAGTCGGCGAGGAGATACGCAGTATTTT
TRBJ2-3 | TRBV7-2 | few | NA | CASSFNFGGEQYF | TGTGCCAGCAGCTTTAATTTCGGCGGGGAGCAGTATTTT
TRBJ2-7 | TRBV5-1 | few | NA | CASRGEGPYEQYF | TGCGCCAGCAGGGGTGAGGGACCCTACGAGCAGTACTTC
TRBJ2-3 | TRBV4-3 | NA | TRBD2 | CASSQDGRAGRPDTQYF | TGCGCCAGCAGCCAAGACGGGCGAGCGGGGAGGCCAGATACGCAGTATTTT
TRBJ2-7 | TRBV12-3/TRBV12-4 | many | NA | CASSRGSRSYEQYF | TGTGCCAGCAGTCGGGGGTCGAGGTCCTACGAGCAGTACTTC